Below, 32 T cell receptor beta chains from the same sample are listed, as sequenced in a study of cytomegalovirus exposure and HLA in healthy donors. This table comes from immunoSEQ multiplex PCR, and its TCRdb copy is limited to in-frame clones, with some not included. The sample yields under 250,000 clones, roughly 80% seen once. Source material: PBMCs. All receptors derive from a woman between 18 and 30 years old in good health and CMV-seronegative.

This clone was seen only once. The rearrangement joins TRBV27 to TRBJ1-2, with a tentative D call TRBD1 (6 bases). The V and J ends lost 0 bases and 2 bases respectively, with 10 bases between them. The CDR3 extends over 15 amino acids. CDR1 is MNHEY, CDR2 SMNVEV, per germline (reference sequence). As DNA, the CDR3 is TGTGCCAGCAGTTTATCTTCTACAGGGAACTATGGCTACACCTTC. Translated, it gives CASSLSSTGNYGYTF.

The genes are TRBV5-1 and TRBJ2-1; the D gene could be TRBD1 or TRBD2 (6 bases each). Trimming shortened V by 4 bases and J by 9 bases, and 26 bases separated the two germline ends. Per the germline V gene, CDR1 is SGHRS and CDR2 is YFSETQ. The CDR3 length is 17 residues. The CDR3 sequence is CASSPNLEGDSRSEQFF. In DNA, the CDR3 is TGCGCCAGCAGCCCCAATTTGGAGGGGGACTCCCGCAGTGAGCAGTTCTTC. Full variable domain (missing parts from reference TRBV5-1 and TRBJ2-1): KAGVTQTPRYLIKTRGQQVTLSCSPISGHRSVSWYQQTPGQGLQFLFEYFSETQRNKGNFPGRFSGRQFSNSRSEMNVSTLELGDSALYLCASSPNLEGDSRSEQFFGPGTRLTVL.

The chain uses TRBV4-1 and TRBJ2-5; TRBD1 aligns across 9 bases. CDR1 MGHRA and CDR2 YSYEKL come from the germline V gene. The CDR3 extends over 14 amino acids. The V and J ends lost 4 bases and 5 bases, in that order; junction bases with no gene match: 5. The CDR3 sequence is CASSPTGGRETQYF. CDR3 DNA: TGCGCCAGCAGCCCGACAGGGGGTCGGGAGACCCAGTACTTC.

This rearrangement joins TRBV5-4 to TRBJ1-1; 7 bases match TRBD1. Germline V lookup: CDR1 SGHNT, CDR2 YYREEE (reference sequence). CDR3 length: 19 residues. Unmatched junction bases numbered 19, after V lost 5 bases and J lost 0 bases. The CDR3 nucleotides read TGTGCCAGCAGTTCACTCGCCGGGACAGCGAGACACATGAACACTGAAGCTTTCTTT. It translates to CASSSLAGTARHMNTEAFF.

The J gene is TRBJ2-5, the V gene TRBV7-3, with D unclear. The germline V and J ends were trimmed by 1 base and 5 bases, with 11 bases remaining between them. Per germline, CDR1 SGHTA and CDR2 FQGTGA. The CDR3 has 14 amino acids. In nucleotides, the CDR3 is TGTGCCAGCAGCTTAAGGCCGAAAGGGGAGACCCAGTACTTC. As protein: CASSLRPKGETQYF. The variable domain in full, completed from reference TRBV7-3 and TRBJ2-5, reads GAGVSQTPSNKVTEKGKYVELRCDPISGHTALYWYRQSLGQGPEFLIYFQGTGAADDSGLPNDRFFAVRPEGSVSTLKIQRTERGDSAVYLCASSLRPKGETQYFGPGTRLLVL.

The V gene is TRBV5-1, the J gene TRBJ2-1; tentative D call: TRBD2 (5 bases). The CDR3 sequence is 14 residues long. V was cut by 0 bases and J by 7 bases, with 11 bases left in between. Germline V gene data show CDR1 as SGHRS and CDR2 as YFSETQ. As DNA, the CDR3 is TGCGCCAGCAGCTTGGCCCATAGCGCAAATGAGCAGTTCTTC. Its translation: CASSLAHSANEQFF.

This clone was counted between two and nine times. The V gene is TRBV2, the J gene TRBJ2-7, with unresolved D. The V end was cut by 4 bases, the J end by 8 bases, with 21 bases between. This CDR3 has 15 residues. The germline gives CDR1 SNHLY, CDR2 FYNNEI. CDR3 sequence reads: CASSGTPGDHFKQYF. CDR3 nucleotide sequence: TGTGCCAGCAGTGGGACCCCCGGTGACCACTTCAAGCAGTACTTC.

The chain has TRBV30 and TRBJ1-5; D is ambiguous. Trimming stripped 4 bases from V and 5 bases from J, with 15 bases between. The CDR3 covers 14 residues. Germline loops: CDR1 GTSNPN, CDR2 SVGIG (reference sequence). The CDR3 DNA is TGTGCCTGGACCCGGACCGGACCAGATCAGCCCCAGCATTTT. Translated: CAWTRTGPDQPQHF.

This clone was counted once. This chain's CDR3 is CASRRGRAAGYTF. In nucleotides, the CDR3 is TGCGCCAGCCGTCGGGGACGGGCGGCTGGCTACACCTTC. J is TRBJ1-2 and V is TRBV10-1, with a tentative D call TRBD1 (5 bases). The germline V gene encodes CDR1 WNHNN and CDR2 SYGVQD (reference sequence). The CDR3 consists of 13 residues. V was trimmed by 8 bases and J by 7 bases, leaving 17 bases between them.

The chain carries TRBV7-3 and TRBJ2-5; D call uncertain. Deletions cut 5 bases from V and 5 bases from J, with 18 bases between. CDR1 and CDR2 (germline): SGHTA, FQGTGA. This CDR3 contains 15 residues. The DNA for the CDR3 is TGTGCCAGCAGCCCCACGTTCGAACAGTTTGAGACCCAGTACTTC. This codes for CASSPTFEQFETQYF. The full variable domain, with the rest looked up from reference TRBV7-3 and TRBJ2-5, is GAGVSQTPSNKVTEKGKYVELRCDPISGHTALYWYRQSLGQGPEFLIYFQGTGAADDSGLPNDRFFAVRPEGSVSTLKIQRTERGDSAVYLCASSPTFEQFETQYFGPGTRLLVL.

This clone has just a few counts. The chain carries TRBV5-6 and TRBJ1-2, with D unclear. The CDR3 runs to 12 residues. Germline V lookup: CDR1 SGHDT, CDR2 YYEEEE. Deletions cut 3 bases from V and 8 bases from J, with 11 bases between. In nucleotides, the CDR3 is TGTGCCAGCAGCTCAGCCCCGTTCGGCTACACCTTC. This gives the protein CASSSAPFGYTF.

The rearrangement joins TRBV25-1 to TRBJ1-1; D is unclear. Trimming left V 4 bases short and J 3 bases short, with 9 bases between. CDR1 MGHDK and CDR2 SYGVNS come from the germline V gene. The CDR3 runs to 13 residues. The CDR3 bases are TGTGCCAGCAGTGTGGTGCTCCACACTGAAGCTTTCTTT. Translated, it gives CASSVVLHTEAFF.

The chain is built from TRBV6-1 and TRBJ1-1; a possible D gene is TRBD1 (5 bases). Trimming cost V 5 bases and J 6 bases, with 13 bases left between them. From germline, CDR1 is MNHNS and CDR2 SASEGT. The CDR3 has 13 amino acids. CDR3 nucleotides: TGTGCCAGCAGTTCCCAGGGAGTGGCTGAAGCTTTCTTT. Encoded protein: CASSSQGVAEAFF.

This clone was detected only a few times. J is TRBJ2-3 and V is TRBV28; D tentatively fits TRBD1 or TRBD2 (5 bases each). Germline V gives CDR1 MDHEN, CDR2 SYDVKM. V shed 8 bases and J shed 6 bases, with 24 bases lying between them. This CDR3 comprises 16 residues. The DNA for the CDR3 is TGTGCCAGCCACGCGAGGGGCGCCGGATGGGGGGATACGCAGTATTTT. Encoded protein: CASHARGAGWGDTQYF.

The V gene is TRBV5-4, the J gene TRBJ2-3; TRBD2 aligns across 13 bases. The CDR3 consists of 15 residues. V dropped 4 bases and J dropped 3; count of bases not matched to a gene: 2. CDR1 and CDR2 from the germline V gene are SGHNT and YYREEE (reference sequence). The CDR3 loop reads CASSQGLAGTDTQYF. Here the CDR3 DNA reads TGTGCCAGCAGCCAGGGACTAGCGGGAACAGATACGCAGTATTTT. The full variable domain, rest sourced from reference TRBV5-4 and TRBJ2-3, is ETGVTQSPTHLIKTRGQQVTLRCSSQSGHNTVSWYQQALGQGPQFIFQYYREEENGRGNFPPRFSGLQFPNYSSELNVNALELDDSALYLCASSQGLAGTDTQYFGPGTRLTVL.

This clone came up a few times. The chain links TRBV15 to TRBJ2-7; weak D call: TRBD1 (6 bases). This CDR3 contains 12 residues. Deletions cut 5 bases from V and 4 bases from J, with 9 bases between. Germline values: CDR1 LNHNV, CDR2 YYDKDF (reference sequence). The CDR3 DNA reads as TGTGCCACCAGCTCCCAGGGGTACGAGCAGTACTTC. Its translation is CATSSQGYEQYF. Combining the CDR3 with reference TRBV15 and TRBJ2-7 gives the whole variable domain DAMVIQNPRYQVTQFGKPVTLSCSQTLNHNVMYWYQQKSSQAPKLLFHYYDKDFNNEADTPDNFQSRRPNTSFCFLDIRSPGLGDTAMYLCATSSQGYEQYFGPGTRLTVT.

The V gene is TRBV27, the J gene TRBJ1-2; D unclear. V dropped 1 base and J dropped 4 bases, with 7 bases sitting between them. CDR1 MNHEY and CDR2 SMNVEV come from the germline V gene (reference sequence). The CDR3 loop spans 13 amino acids. The CDR3 sequence: CASSLLSVYGYTF. The DNA for the CDR3 is TGTGCCAGCAGTTTATTGTCCGTCTATGGCTACACCTTC.

As regards this clone: In the same sample, other DNA sequences code for this CDR3. The chain uses TRBV30 and TRBJ2-7; D is unclear. The germline V gene has CDR1 GTSNPN and CDR2 SVGIG (reference sequence). V dropped 2 bases and J dropped 4 bases, with 6 bases sitting between them. The CDR3 extends over 11 amino acids. Written as DNA, the CDR3 is TGTGCCTGGAGTACCGGTTACGAGCAGTACTTC. Encoded protein: CAWSTGYEQYF.

The chain combines TRBV5-1 with TRBJ2-1; D gene uncertain. Germline V gives CDR1 SGHRS, CDR2 YFSETQ. V dropped 1 base and J dropped 7 bases, with 9 bases sitting between them. This CDR3 comprises 13 residues. In DNA form, the CDR3 reads TGCGCCAGCAGCTTGTTTCCCCGGAATGAGCAGTTCTTC. As protein: CASSLFPRNEQFF.

The CDR3 loop reads CASSLGDRNYGYTF. In DNA form, the CDR3 reads TGCGCCAGCAGCTTGGGGGACAGAAACTATGGCTACACCTTC. The chain combines TRBV5-1 with TRBJ1-2; 7 nucleotides line up with TRBD1. The CDR3 contains 14 residues. CDR1 and CDR2 from the germline V gene are SGHRS and YFSETQ. V gave up 0 bases and J gave up 2 bases; unmatched junction bases: 1.

The chain combines TRBV6-6 with TRBJ2-1, with 10 nucleotides matching TRBD1. Germline trimming cut 6 bases from V and 9 bases from J; bases unmatched to any gene: 8. CDR3 length: 14 amino acids. Germline V gene lookup returns CDR1 MNHNY and CDR2 SVGAGI (reference sequence). The CDR3 bases are TGTGCCAGCAGGGAACGACAGGGGGCGGGTGAGCAGTTCTTC. Translated, it gives CASRERQGAGEQFF.

The chain couples TRBV5-1 to TRBJ1-2; 9 bases are shared with TRBD1. The CDR3 has 14 amino acids. Per germline, CDR1 SGHRS and CDR2 YFSETQ. J gave up 9 bases and V 0 bases, and 6 bases lay outside the gene matches. CDR3 nucleotides: TGCGCCAGCAGCTTGGGACAGGGGGGTCTCAGCTACACCTTC. This gives the protein CASSLGQGGLSYTF. Full variable domain (outside the CDR3, taken from reference TRBV5-1 and TRBJ1-2): KAGVTQTPRYLIKTRGQQVTLSCSPISGHRSVSWYQQTPGQGLQFLFEYFSETQRNKGNFPGRFSGRQFSNSRSEMNVSTLELGDSALYLCASSLGQGGLSYTFGSGTRLTVV.

This chain connects TRBV29-1 to TRBJ2-3, with a possible D match to TRBD1 (5 bases). Trimming took 4 bases from V and 4 from J, leaving 9 bases between them. The germline V gene has CDR1 SQVTM and CDR2 ANQGSEA. This CDR3 spans 12 amino acids. CDR3 bases: TGCAGCGTTGTACCCAGGGCAGATACGCAGTATTTT. Its protein is CSVVPRADTQYF.

The rearrangement joins TRBV18 to TRBJ2-7; D could derive from TRBD1 or TRBD2 (5 bases each). The CDR3 is 14 amino acids. Per germline, CDR1 KGHSH and CDR2 LQKENI. Trimming shortened V by 1 base and J by 3 bases, and 10 bases separated the two germline ends. CDR3 in amino acids: CASSPRGRDYEQYF. Written as DNA, the CDR3 is TGTGCCAGCTCACCACGGGGGAGAGACTACGAGCAGTACTTC.

V and J are TRBV12-5 and TRBJ2-1, with D tentatively TRBD1 (6 bases). CDR1 is LGHNT, CDR2 FRNRAP, per germline. The V gene lost 6 bases and the J gene lost 4 bases, with 7 bases spanning the gap. The CDR3 covers 12 residues. Here the CDR3 reads CASGGQYNEQFF. CDR3 bases: TGTGCTAGTGGCGGACAGTACAATGAGCAGTTCTTC.

This rearrangement joins TRBV7-2 to TRBJ2-2; D is unresolved. The CDR3 is made up of 14 amino acids. The V end was cut by 1 base, the J end by 7 bases, with 10 bases between. Germline V gene sequence: CDR1 SGHTA, CDR2 FQGNSA. The CDR3 DNA reads as TGTGCCAGCAGCTTAGGCTCGTTATTCGGGGAGCTGTTTTTT. Translating gives CASSLGSLFGELFF.

The V gene is TRBV25-1, the J gene TRBJ2-3; D ambiguous. Trimming shortened V by 2 bases and J by 2 bases, and 8 bases separated the two germline ends. CDR1 and CDR2 (germline): MGHDK, SYGVNS. CDR3 size: 14 residues. CDR3 sequence (DNA): TGTGCCAGCAGTGAAGTCTCGCTCACAGATACGCAGTATTTT. Translated, it gives CASSEVSLTDTQYF.

The chain recombines TRBV11-3 with TRBJ2-7; 9 nucleotides line up with TRBD1. V shed 1 base, J shed 6 bases, and the junction held 7 bases outside the gene matches. The CDR3 totals 15 residues. CDR1 SGHNT and CDR2 YENEEA come from the germline V gene. The CDR3 sequence: CASSLAGTGKTEQYF. CDR3 DNA sequence: TGTGCCAGCAGCTTAGCAGGGACAGGGAAAACCGAGCAGTACTTC.

The chain employs TRBV5-1 and TRBJ2-1; D is undetermined. This CDR3 is built from 14 residues. V was cut by 0 bases and J by 7 bases, with 11 bases left in between. In germline, CDR1 is SGHRS, CDR2 YFSETQ. The CDR3 region is CASSLGPLRNEQFF. The CDR3 DNA reads as TGCGCCAGCAGCTTGGGTCCGCTCCGGAATGAGCAGTTCTTC.

The CDR3 coding sequence is TGTGCCAGCAGCGTAGGCTCCGGACACAATGAGCAGTTCTTC. As protein: CASSVGSGHNEQFF. The chain combines TRBV9 with TRBJ2-1; no clear D gene. The CDR3 is made up of 14 amino acids. V lost 0 bases and J lost 5, with 9 bases in between. Germline V CDR1 and CDR2: SGDLS, YYNGEE.

The gene calls are TRBV9 and TRBJ1-2; D remains unclear. Germline CDR1 is SGDLS and CDR2 is YYNGEE. This CDR3 spans 13 amino acids. V was pared by 4 bases and J by 2 bases, with 9 bases between. The CDR3 DNA reads as TGTGCCAGCAGCCCGGACCTGAACTATGGCTACACCTTC. Translated: CASSPDLNYGYTF. Drawing the rest from reference TRBV9 and TRBJ1-2, the complete variable domain is DSGVTQTPKHLITATGQRVTLRCSPRSGDLSVYWYQQSLDQGLQFLIQYYNGEERAKGNILERFSAQQFPDLHSELNLSSLELGDSALYFCASSPDLNYGYTFGSGTRLTVV.

The V and J genes are TRBV29-1 and TRBJ1-2, with D perhaps matching TRBD1 (5 bases). Germline CDR1 SQVTM, CDR2 ANQGSEA. The CDR3 extends over 12 amino acids. V shed 1 base and J shed 6 bases, with 9 bases lying between them. As DNA, the CDR3 is TGCAGCGTTGAAGTTAGGGGAGATGGCTACACCTTC. Translated: CSVEVRGDGYTF. Drawing the rest from reference TRBV29-1 and TRBJ1-2, the complete variable domain is SAVISQKPSRDICQRGTSLTIQCQVDSQVTMMFWYRQQPGQSLTLIATANQGSEATYESGFVIDKFPISRPNLTFSTLTVSNMSPEDSSIYLCSVEVRGDGYTFGSGTRLTVV.